This paragraph reports one TCR beta chain. Its antigen is unknown. This sample stems from a study of memory CD4+ T cells and cytomegalovirus serostatus. Study information: Of the healthy Belgian adults, nine or ten were CMV seropositive and about 24 seronegative. Findings and caveats of the study: About 40% of the roughly 150 known CMV-associated TCRbeta sequences appeared in CD4+ memory.

Single viable CD3+CD4+CD8-CD45RO+ cells were sorted as the memory CD4+ T cells. Total CD4+ T cells were enriched by CD4 positive selection. Original methodology: Out-of-frame sequences were removed, leaving roughly 2,200,000 distinct TCRbeta sequences. TCRdb's table, derived via immunoSEQ multiplex PCR, lists solely in-frame clones and lacks some. D and trimming come from the DNA, and the V and J calls and clone size come from that table. The data contain around 50,000 clones, roughly 80% of them singletons. The CDR3 has 13 residues. Germline loops: CDR1 MDHEN, CDR2 SYDVKM. The ends lost 7 bases at V and 3 bases at J; junction bases unmatched: 3.

What was sequenced was memory CD4+ T cells from blood. This chain connects TRBV28 to TRBJ1-2; TRBD1 aligns across 9 bases. The sequence derives from an adult in good health and CMV-seronegative. The DNA for the CDR3 is TGTGCCAGCAAAACAGGGGGCGACTATGGCTACACCTTC. This translates into CASKTGGDYGYTF.